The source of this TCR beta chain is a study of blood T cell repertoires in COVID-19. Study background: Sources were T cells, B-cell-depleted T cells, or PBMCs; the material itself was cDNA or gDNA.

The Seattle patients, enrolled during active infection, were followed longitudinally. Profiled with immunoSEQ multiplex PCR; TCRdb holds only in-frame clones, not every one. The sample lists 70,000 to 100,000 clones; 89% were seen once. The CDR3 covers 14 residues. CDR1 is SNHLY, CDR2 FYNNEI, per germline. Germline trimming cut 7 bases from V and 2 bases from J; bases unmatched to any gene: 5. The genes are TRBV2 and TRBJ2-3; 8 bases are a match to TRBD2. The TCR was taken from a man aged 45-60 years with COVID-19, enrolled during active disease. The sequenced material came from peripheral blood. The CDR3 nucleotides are TGTGCCAGCAACGGCGGGGGGCTCACAGATACGCAGTATTTT. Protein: CASNGGGLTDTQYF.